Below, 11 T cell receptor beta chains from the same sample are listed, as sequenced in a study of blood T cell repertoires in COVID-19 (dated by TCRdb to between 2020 and 2021). The receptor library was made with the immunoSEQ multiplex PCR assay. TCRdb limited this immuneACCESS table to in-frame rearrangements with V and J called. A share of clones is missing; checked studies link under half to unresolved V genes, and the rest is unexplained. The sample includes a few hundred thousand clones, with around nine tenths observed a single time. Jointly, the top ten make up about 6% of the sample. Sequencing was carried out using peripheral blood. All receptors derive from a man aged 55 to 70 who had recovered from COVID-19.

V and J are TRBV4-3 and TRBJ1-2; 7 nucleotides align to TRBD1. Germline assignment: CDR1 LGHNA and CDR2 YSLEER. This CDR3 is 17 amino acids long. V dropped 0 bases and J dropped 5; count of bases not matched to a gene: 12. The CDR3 region is CASSQEVGDRALYGYTF. DNA of the CDR3: TGCGCCAGCAGCCAAGAGGTTGGAGACAGGGCGCTGTATGGCTACACCTTC.

V usage is TRBV11-3 and J usage is TRBJ1-2; 8 bases match TRBD1. Germline V gene data show CDR1 as SGHNT and CDR2 as YENEEA. The CDR3 sequence is 16 residues long. The V and J ends lost 0 bases and 3 bases, in that order; junction bases with no gene match: 6. DNA for the CDR3: TGTGCCAGCAGCTTAGAGGCAGGGGGCGTCCACTATGGCTACACCTTC. Translated, it gives CASSLEAGGVHYGYTF.

The chain uses TRBV14 and TRBJ2-1, with unresolved D. This CDR3 has 14 amino acids. V lost 1 base and J 5 bases, leaving 9 bases between the germline ends. CDR1 SGHDN and CDR2 FVKESK come from the germline V gene. CDR3 sequence reads: CASSQGYFHNEQFF. The CDR3 bases are TGTGCCAGCAGCCAAGGATACTTCCACAATGAGCAGTTCTTC.

The V gene is TRBV7-2, the J gene TRBJ2-5, with 12 bases matching TRBD2. CDR3 length: 16 amino acids. Germline trimming cut 5 bases from V and 1 base from J; bases unmatched to any gene: 5. CDR1 is SGHTA, CDR2 FQGNSA, per germline. The CDR3 is CASSPGLAGTQETQYF. The DNA for the CDR3 is TGTGCCAGCAGCCCGGGACTAGCGGGTACCCAAGAGACCCAGTACTTC.

This sequence joins TRBV7-2 and TRBJ2-7; TRBD1 might be the D (6 bases). Germline V gene lookup returns CDR1 SGHTA and CDR2 FQGNSA. This CDR3 is 16 amino acids long. Deletions cut 8 bases from V and 3 bases from J, with 23 bases between. CDR3 sequence (DNA): TGTGCCAGCGGACCCTATGGGGGCGTCGTTAGCTACGAGCAGTACTTC. As protein: CASGPYGGVVSYEQYF. The full variable domain, with the rest looked up from reference TRBV7-2 and TRBJ2-7, is GAGVSQSPSNKVTEKGKDVELRCDPISGHTALYWYRQSLGQGLEFLIYFQGNSAPDKSGLPSDRFSAERTGGSVSTLTIQRTQQEDSAVYLCASGPYGGVVSYEQYFGPGTRLTVT.

The genes are TRBV7-8 and TRBJ2-7; 11 bases are a match to TRBD2. The ends lost 3 bases at V and 3 bases at J; junction bases unmatched: 4. Germline CDR1 reads SGHVS; CDR2 reads FQNEAQ. The CDR3 has 15 residues. CDR3 coding DNA: TGTGCCAGCAGCTTTACTAGCGGGGGTTTCTACGAGCAGTACTTC. Its translation is CASSFTSGGFYEQYF.

The chain couples TRBV20-1 to TRBJ2-2, with TRBD2 as a possible D gene (7 bases). The CDR3 contains 14 residues. Germline V gene data show CDR1 as DFQATT and CDR2 as SNEGSKA (reference sequence). Trimming pared 6 bases from V and 6 bases from J, leaving 17 bases between. The CDR3: CSASYRGAAGELFF. In DNA, the CDR3 is TGCAGTGCCAGTTATCGGGGGGCGGCCGGGGAGCTGTTTTTT.

This sequence joins TRBV19 and TRBJ1-2; TRBD1 aligns across 8 bases. V lost 6 bases to trimming and J lost 5 bases; unmatched junction nucleotides: 5. Germline CDR1 is LNHDA and CDR2 is SQIVND (reference sequence). The CDR3 has 13 residues. CDR3 in DNA: TGTGCCAGTAGGCAGACAGGGGCATATGGCTACACCTTC. It specifies CASRQTGAYGYTF.

This CDR3 is CASSQMGQSSTDTQYF. CDR3 nucleotide sequence: TGCGCCAGCAGCCAGATGGGACAGTCTAGCACAGATACGCAGTATTTT. The chain couples TRBV4-3 to TRBJ2-3; 7 bases agree with TRBD1. With V trimmed by 3 bases and J by 0 bases, 6 bases remained unmatched. Germline V gives CDR1 LGHNA, CDR2 YSLEER. The CDR3 is 16 amino acids.

This chain joins TRBV5-1 and TRBJ2-7, with 7 bases matching TRBD1. There are 15 residues in the CDR3. Germline assignment: CDR1 SGHRS and CDR2 YFSETQ. V shed 4 bases and J 3 bases; nucleotides not matched to a gene: 10. The CDR3 DNA reads as TGCGCCAGCAGCCAGGGACAGACCAGTAGCTACGAGCAGTACTTC. This sequence encodes CASSQGQTSSYEQYF.

J is TRBJ2-3 and V is TRBV5-4; tentatively, D is TRBD2 (5 bases). The CDR3 has 15 amino acids. Trimming pared 1 base from V and 1 base from J, leaving 10 bases between. From germline, CDR1 is SGHNT and CDR2 YYREEE (reference sequence). The CDR3 region is CASSLFSGRTDTQYF. The CDR3 nucleotides read TGTGCCAGCAGCTTGTTCAGCGGACGCACAGATACGCAGTATTTT.